Listed below are T cell receptor beta chains from one sample, sequenced in a study of shared clonotypes between healthy human individuals. TCRdb's copy holds only in-frame clones and misses some; the assay was immunoSEQ multiplex PCR. Of about 2.1 million clones listed, 93% are singletons. The sequencing input was naive CD8+ T cells from PBMCs. The receptors here all came from a man younger than 35 in good health. Some clones in this sample may be carry-over from other donors' samples. The CDR3 runs from the conserved cysteine through the conserved F or W.

V gene: TRBV4-1; J gene: TRBJ2-7; CDR3 protein: CASSQEFRLGGAQYF
V gene: TRBV7-9; J gene: TRBJ2-1; CDR3 protein: CASRPGTSGIGEQFF
V gene: TRBV10-3; J gene: TRBJ2-5; CDR3 protein: CAIRASLLAGGIQETQYF
V gene: TRBV27; J gene: TRBJ1-5; CDR3 protein: CASSLGGRLREPQHF
V gene: TRBV5-4; J gene: TRBJ2-3; CDR3 protein: CASSLSTGKTDTQYF
V gene: TRBV4-1; J gene: TRBJ1-2; CDR3 protein: CASSQGQAGYTF
V gene: TRBV27; J gene: TRBJ2-2; CDR3 protein: CASTQLPATGELFF
V gene: TRBV9; J gene: TRBJ2-5; CDR3 protein: CASSAGGSQETQYF
V gene: TRBV27; J gene: TRBJ2-7; CDR3 protein: CASSFVSGLSYEQYF
V gene: TRBV19; J gene: TRBJ2-3; CDR3 protein: CASSLGTATDTQYF